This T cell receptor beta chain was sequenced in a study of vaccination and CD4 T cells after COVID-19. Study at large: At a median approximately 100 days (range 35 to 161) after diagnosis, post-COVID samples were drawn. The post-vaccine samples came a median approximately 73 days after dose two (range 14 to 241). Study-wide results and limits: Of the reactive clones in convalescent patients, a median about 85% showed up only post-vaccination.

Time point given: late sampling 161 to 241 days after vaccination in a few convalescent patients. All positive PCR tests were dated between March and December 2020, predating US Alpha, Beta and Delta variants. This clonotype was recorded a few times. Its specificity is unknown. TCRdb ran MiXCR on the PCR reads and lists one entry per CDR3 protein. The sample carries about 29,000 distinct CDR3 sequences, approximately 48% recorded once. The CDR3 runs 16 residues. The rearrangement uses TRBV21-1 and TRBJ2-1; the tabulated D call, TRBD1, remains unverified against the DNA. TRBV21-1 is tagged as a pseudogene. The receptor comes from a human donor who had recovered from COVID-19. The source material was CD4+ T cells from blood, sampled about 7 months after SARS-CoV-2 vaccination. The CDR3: CASSPGGPSSYNEQFF. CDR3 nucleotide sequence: TGTGCCAGCAGCCCAGGGGGCCCAAGCTCCTACAATGAGCAGTTCTTC.